This T cell receptor beta chain was identified during a study of metastatic and nonmetastatic thyroid tumors. Study conclusions and caveats: Patients with malignant thyroid tumors reportedly had significantly higher TCR beta diversity than those with benign nodules, in blood and tumor.

This CDR3 region has 14 residues. Germline V CDR1 and CDR2: SGHTA, FQGNSA. The J segment lost 7 bases and the V segment lost 8 bases, leaving 10 bases of the junction unmatched. In the case of this clone: The antigen is unknown.

TCRdb re-clonotyped the PCR reads through MiXCR. The data show roughly 30,000 clones, with less than 30% seen just once and about 15% held by the top ten. Each patient went into thyroid surgery without having received any treatment. The rearrangement links TRBV7-2 to TRBJ2-1, with TRBD2 identical over 8 bases. The TCR originated in a female donor with papillary thyroid cancer or a benign thyroid nodule (not recorded which). Some clones in this sample may be carry-over from other donors' samples. The sample was blood. The CDR3 bases are TGTGCCAGCTCTTGGGGGGGGACTAGGAATGAGCAGTTCTTC. It translates to CASSWGGTRNEQFF.